The rows below give T cell receptor beta chains drawn from one sample of a study of identical twins. TCRdb re-analysed the 5' RACE reads in MiXCR, keeping a single row per CDR3 protein. Seen here are nearly 200,000 distinct CDR3 sequences, about 16% observed once, and the top ten hold about 38%. This sample was shared with a second study, whose subject was T cells expressing NK-cell markers.

The material sequenced was CD8+ T cells sorted from blood. These receptors were obtained from a woman aged 18-29 years in good health. CDR3s include the opening cysteine and the closing phenylalanine or tryptophan. D genes are given only for firm matches. The listing skips clone size in some rows; elsewhere it reads once, few, many or a size class.

V	length	size	D	J	CDR3	DNA
TRBV7-6	13	-	-	TRBJ2-1	CASSPDPYNEQFF	TGTGCCAGCAGCCCAGACCCGTACAATGAGCAGTTCTTC
TRBV12-3/TRBV12-4	20	many	TRBD1	TRBJ2-2	CASSLASVQTGQLNTGELFF	TGTGCCAGCAGTCTGGCCTCCGTCCAGACAGGGCAGTTGAACACCGGGGAGCTGTTTTTT
TRBV25-1	14	-	TRBD2	TRBJ2-1	CASLPASGRVEQFF	TGTGCCAGCCTGCCAGCTAGCGGGAGGGTAGAGCAGTTCTTC
TRBV9	17	few	-	TRBJ1-1	CASSPDGGAGMNTEAFF	TGTGCCAGCAGCCCAGATGGGGGAGCGGGTATGAACACTGAAGCTTTCTTT
TRBV20-1	15	few	-	TRBJ2-3	CSARSGLPEEDTQYF	TGCAGTGCTAGATCGGGTTTGCCGGAGGAAGATACGCAGTATTTT
TRBV6-2/TRBV6-3	16	-	TRBD2	TRBJ2-3	CASSPWASGGTDTQYF	TGTGCCAGCTCCCCGTGGGCTAGCGGGGGCACAGATACGCAGTATTTT
TRBV12-3/TRBV12-4	14	few	TRBD1	TRBJ1-5	CASRTGGEDQPQHF	TGTGCCAGCAGGACAGGGGGCGAGGATCAGCCCCAGCATTTT
TRBV12-5	14	few	-	TRBJ2-7	CASGLGGYVSEQYF	TGTGCTAGTGGTTTAGGGGGTTACGTATCCGAGCAGTACTTC
TRBV5-6	14	few	TRBD2	TRBJ2-5	CASSLGTSTETQYF	TGTGCCAGCAGCTTGGGGACTAGTACAGAGACCCAGTACTTC
TRBV11-2	16	-	-	TRBJ2-1	CASSPLFTRNLNEQFF	TGTGCCAGCAGCCCTCTTTTCACAAGAAACCTCAATGAGCAGTTCTTC
TRBV24-1	15	-	TRBD1	TRBJ2-2	CATSDTRQGIGELFF	TGTGCCACCAGTGATACCCGACAGGGCATCGGGGAGCTGTTTTTT
TRBV7-9	14	-	-	TRBJ1-4	CASSYRDRNEKLFF	TGTGCCAGCAGCTACCGGGACCGTAATGAAAAACTGTTTTTT
TRBV13	14	few	-	TRBJ2-5	CASSTGESQETQYF	TGTGCCAGCAGCACGGGGGAGTCCCAAGAGACCCAGTACTTC
TRBV27	13	-	TRBD1	TRBJ2-7	CAGHRGSSYEQYF	TGTGCCGGTCACAGGGGGTCCTCCTACGAGCAGTACTTC
TRBV7-8	15	-	-	TRBJ2-7	CASSLFSGTNYEQYF	TGTGCCAGCAGCTTATTTTCAGGGACAAACTACGAGCAGTACTTC
TRBV6-2/TRBV6-3	15	-	-	TRBJ2-1	CASSYAGGLANEQFF	TGTGCCAGCAGTTACGCCGGGGGCTTAGCGAATGAGCAGTTCTTC
TRBV5-1	11	many	-	TRBJ2-7	CASSLRYEQYF	TGCGCCAGCAGCTTGAGGTACGAGCAGTACTTC
TRBV7-6	18	-	TRBD2	TRBJ2-3	CASSSSMTWERGAYTQYF	TGTGCCAGCAGCTCCTCCATGACTTGGGAGCGGGGGGCTTATACGCAGTATTTT
TRBV5-1	14	few	-	TRBJ2-2	CASSDRINTGELFF	TGCGCCAGCAGTGATAGAATAAACACCGGGGAGCTGTTTTTT
TRBV3-1	16	few	TRBD2	TRBJ2-2	CASSKAGLLNTGELFF	TGTGCCAGCAGCAAAGCGGGGCTACTTAACACCGGGGAGCTGTTTTTT
TRBV15	12	-	-	TRBJ1-1	CATSATGQEAFF	TGTGCCACCAGCGCAACGGGACAAGAAGCTTTCTTT
TRBV20-1	12	-	-	TRBJ2-3	CSASINTDTQYF	TGCAGTGCTAGTATCAACACAGATACGCAGTATTTT
TRBV6-2/TRBV6-3	10	few	-	TRBJ1-1	CATVEGEAFF	TGTGCCACCGTCGAGGGGGAAGCTTTCTTT
TRBV12-3/TRBV12-4	14	few	-	TRBJ2-1	CASSFGTAYNEQFF	TGTGCCAGCAGTTTTGGAACCGCCTACAATGAGCAGTTCTTC
TRBV7-3	12	-	-	TRBJ2-1	CASSSSGAEQFF	TGTGCCAGCAGCTCCTCGGGGGCTGAGCAGTTCTTC
TRBV14	13	many	-	TRBJ1-4	CASSPLPDGKLFF	TGTGCCAGCAGCCCACTACCCGACGGGAAACTGTTTTTT
TRBV4-3	18	few	-	TRBJ2-5	CASSQSPPHRPLGETQYF	TGCGCCAGCAGCCAATCTCCCCCCCACCGTCCACTAGGAGAGACCCAGTACTTC
TRBV25-1	13	few	-	TRBJ1-4	CASGFSTNEKLFF	TGTGCCAGCGGATTTTCAACTAATGAAAAACTGTTTTTT
TRBV12-3/TRBV12-4	11	once	-	TRBJ2-5	CASSSDLTQYF	TGTGCCAGCAGTTCTGACCTAACCCAGTACTTC
TRBV7-8	14	few	-	TRBJ2-7	CASSLFSGAGEQYF	TGTGCCAGCAGCTTATTTTCTGGGGCTGGCGAGCAGTACTTC
TRBV5-6	13	few	TRBD1	TRBJ2-5	CASLTGQQETQYF	TGTGCCAGTTTGACAGGGCAGCAAGAGACCCAGTACTTC
TRBV29-1	14	few	-	TRBJ2-3	CSTPGTSGTDTQYF	TGCAGCACGCCCGGGACTTCGGGCACAGATACGCAGTATTTT
TRBV20-1	13	-	-	TRBJ2-7	CSAKGGPGDEQYF	TGCAGTGCCAAGGGGGGGCCCGGGGACGAGCAGTACTTC
TRBV6-5	14	few	-	TRBJ1-6	CASSYSGSNSPLHF	TGTGCCAGCAGTTACTCGGGGAGCAATTCACCCCTCCACTTT
TRBV7-2	13	few	-	TRBJ2-7	CASSPRQVYEQYF	TGTGCCAGCAGCCCTAGACAGGTCTACGAGCAGTACTTC
TRBV5-1	13	-	-	TRBJ1-2	CASSLRPVDGYTF	TGCGCCAGCAGCTTGCGACCAGTTGATGGCTACACCTTC
TRBV29-1	17	few	-	TRBJ2-3	CSVEDVWQEKILDTQYF	TGCAGCGTTGAAGACGTTTGGCAGGAGAAGATTTTGGATACGCAGTATTTT
TRBV12-3/TRBV12-4	16	-	-	TRBJ1-2	CASSLGGTRTPYGYTF	TGTGCCAGCAGTTTAGGCGGGACCCGGACCCCGTATGGCTACACCTTC
TRBV12-3/TRBV12-4	13	-	-	TRBJ2-1	CASLYASDDEQFF	TGTGCCAGCTTGTATGCTAGCGACGATGAGCAGTTCTTC
TRBV12-3/TRBV12-4	12	-	TRBD2	TRBJ2-2	CASRGDTGELFF	TGTGCCAGCCGGGGGGACACCGGGGAGCTGTTTTTT
TRBV30	16	-	TRBD2	TRBJ2-1	CAWSTGTSGFFNEQFF	TGTGCCTGGAGTACCGGGACTAGCGGGTTTTTCAATGAGCAGTTCTTC
TRBV5-5	15	few	-	TRBJ1-5	CASSPQGVVYQPQHF	TGTGCCAGCAGCCCCCAGGGTGTCGTATATCAGCCCCAGCATTTT
TRBV4-1	15	many	-	TRBJ2-5	CASSPGTFDGETQYF	TGCGCCAGCTCACCCGGGACATTCGACGGAGAGACCCAGTACTTC
TRBV27	12	-	-	TRBJ2-1	CASSFSTHEQFF	TGTGCCAGCAGTTTCTCGACCCACGAGCAGTTCTTC
TRBV7-9	17	few	TRBD1	TRBJ2-2	CASSLEGDSPNTGELFF	TGTGCCAGCAGCTTAGAGGGGGACAGCCCGAACACCGGGGAGCTGTTTTTT
TRBV12-3/TRBV12-4	11	-	-	TRBJ2-2	CATGLFGELFF	TGTGCCACCGGGTTATTTGGGGAGCTGTTTTTT
TRBV12-3/TRBV12-4	13	few	-	TRBJ1-5	CASSLTLNQPQHF	TGTGCCAGCAGTTTAACGCTTAATCAGCCCCAGCATTTT
TRBV10-2	15	-	-	TRBJ2-6	CASSGLLVGANVLTF	TGCGCCAGCAGTGGGCTCTTGGTTGGGGCCAACGTCCTGACTTTC
TRBV9	15	-	-	TRBJ2-3	CASTPEGVGDGTQYF	TGTGCCAGCACCCCCGAGGGGGTGGGGGACGGTACGCAGTATTTT
TRBV15	18	-	-	TRBJ2-3	CATSSTPRRLPSTDTQYF	TGTGCCACCAGCAGTACTCCCCGTCGGTTACCTAGCACAGATACGCAGTATTTT
TRBV20-1	14	-	-	TRBJ2-3	CSAILPEGTDTQYF	TGCAGTGCTATCCTTCCGGAGGGAACAGATACGCAGTATTTT
TRBV27	13	-	-	TRBJ1-5	CASSLGVDQPQHF	TGTGCCAGCAGTTTAGGAGTCGACCAGCCCCAGCATTTT
TRBV7-8	14	few	TRBD1	TRBJ2-7	CATYPSGQGNEQYF	TGTGCCACCTACCCATCAGGACAGGGCAACGAGCAGTACTTC
TRBV19	16	-	-	TRBJ2-1	CASSAYRAASYNEQFF	TGTGCCAGTAGTGCCTACCGGGCGGCTTCCTACAATGAGCAGTTCTTC